This TCR beta chain was retrieved from a study of shared clonotypes between healthy human individuals. CDR3 length: 15 amino acids. Germline V gene sequence: CDR1 MGHDK, CDR2 SYGVNS. Trimming took 2 bases from V and 5 from J; bases not matched to a gene: 5. Study-wide findings and caveats: Having only a few donors restricted how much genetic and exposure-history diversity was captured.

About this clone: Its antigen is not identified.

Healthy and HIV-negative, the adult donors had no recent acute infections or vaccinations. Naive CD45RA+ and memory CD45RA-negative subsets were split from CD4+ cells. The assay was immunoSEQ multiplex PCR, and TCRdb's table has in-frame clones only and misses some. In the table there are millions of clones, approximately 93% of which are singletons. The chain employs TRBV25-1 and TRBJ2-2; 7 positions agree with TRBD1. This clonotype was sampled from a man between 18 and 35 years old in good health. Some clones in this sample may be carry-over from other donors' samples. Sequenced: naive CD4+ T cells from PBMCs. The subset denotes: CD45RA+ positively selected. CDR3 bases: TGTGCCAGCAGTGAACGGGACAGATTTACCGGGGAGCTGTTTTTT. Its protein product is CASSERDRFTGELFF.